This TCR beta chain was profiled in a study of T cell repertoires in chronic hepatitis B (dated by TCRdb to about 2019). Libraries were made using the immunoSEQ multiplex PCR assay. TCRdb stores this immuneACCESS table with in-frame sequences only. Part of the clones is absent; in the studies checked, under half of the shortfall reflects unresolved V genes, and no reason is known for the rest. The sample profile shows more than 1,000 clones; more than 60% of them were found once. The top ten clones comprise about 8.6% of the sample. V loses 3 bases at its end and J loses 8 bases; junction bases beyond the gene matches: 10. From the germline V gene, CDR1 is MGHRA and CDR2 is YSYEKL. The CDR3, from cysteine to phenylalanine, totals 16 residues. Just CDR3 DNA is preserved here, 48 bases in frame from base 1. Points on this clone: It has no known antigen specificity. No base qualities exist here, and no much larger clone lies one base off it.

The sample taken for sequencing was total CD8+ T cells from PBMCs. This sequence originates from a human donor with chronic hepatitis B virus infection. Rearrangement joined TRBV4-1 to TRBJ2-1; TRBD2 agrees with 10 junctional bases. The base sequence is TGCGCCAGCAGCCAGTATTTAGCGGGAGGCGGGGATGAGCAGTTCTTC. Its translation is CASSQYLAGGGDEQFF.